A single sample gave rise to the 2 T cell receptor beta chains below, sequenced in a study of blood T cell repertoires in COVID-19 (dated by TCRdb to the early 2020s). The library came from the immunoSEQ multiplex PCR assay. TCRdb limited this immuneACCESS table to in-frame rearrangements with V and J called. A share of clones is missing; checked studies link under half to unresolved V genes, and the rest is unexplained. Counted in this sample were approximately 270,000 clones; 70% to 90% of them appeared once. The ten largest account for around 1.7% of the sample. The specimen sequenced was PBMCs or T cells enriched from blood (not recorded which). Receptors were obtained from a man in his forties who had recovered from COVID-19.

This clone was observed once. V is TRBV29-1 and J is TRBJ2-1; no firm D call. The CDR3 is 11 residues long. Deletions cut 6 bases from V and 5 bases from J, with 8 bases between. Per germline, CDR1 SQVTM and CDR2 ANQGSEA. The CDR3 sequence is CSVPADNEQFF. The CDR3 DNA follows: TGCAGCGTACCCGCAGACAATGAGCAGTTCTTC.

This clone has only one observation. This chain links TRBV18 with TRBJ2-7, with a possible D match to TRBD1 (6 bases). Trimming left V 2 bases short and J 3 bases short, with 14 bases between. Germline assignment: CDR1 KGHSH and CDR2 LQKENI. The CDR3 is made up of 15 amino acids. The CDR3 sequence is CASSPGRGTLYEQYF. The CDR3 DNA sequence: TGTGCCAGCTCACCAGGCAGGGGAACTCTCTACGAGCAGTACTTC.